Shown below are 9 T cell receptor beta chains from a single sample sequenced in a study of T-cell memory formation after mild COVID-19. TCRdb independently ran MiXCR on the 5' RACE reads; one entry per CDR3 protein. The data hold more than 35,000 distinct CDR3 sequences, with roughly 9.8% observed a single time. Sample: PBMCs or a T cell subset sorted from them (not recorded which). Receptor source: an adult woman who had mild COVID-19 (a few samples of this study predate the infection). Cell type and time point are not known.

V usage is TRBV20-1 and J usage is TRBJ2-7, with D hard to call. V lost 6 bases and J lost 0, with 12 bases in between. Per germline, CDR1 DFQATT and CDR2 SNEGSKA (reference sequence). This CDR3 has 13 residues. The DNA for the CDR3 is TGCAGTGCCCCGCGGACCCACTCCTACGAGCAGTACTTC. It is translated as CSAPRTHSYEQYF.

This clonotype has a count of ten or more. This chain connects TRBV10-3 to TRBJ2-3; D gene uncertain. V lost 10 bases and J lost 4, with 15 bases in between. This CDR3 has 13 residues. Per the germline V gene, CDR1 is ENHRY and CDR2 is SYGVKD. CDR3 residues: CATCTTPSDTQYF. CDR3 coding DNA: TGTGCCACCTGTACCACGCCCTCAGATACGCAGTATTTT.

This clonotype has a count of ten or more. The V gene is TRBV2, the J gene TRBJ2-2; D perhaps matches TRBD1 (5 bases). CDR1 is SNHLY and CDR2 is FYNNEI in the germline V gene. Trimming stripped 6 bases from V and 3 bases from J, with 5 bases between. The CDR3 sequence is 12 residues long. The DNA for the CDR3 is TGTGCCAGCAGAGGGGACACCGGGGAGCTGTTTTTT. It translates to CASRGDTGELFF.

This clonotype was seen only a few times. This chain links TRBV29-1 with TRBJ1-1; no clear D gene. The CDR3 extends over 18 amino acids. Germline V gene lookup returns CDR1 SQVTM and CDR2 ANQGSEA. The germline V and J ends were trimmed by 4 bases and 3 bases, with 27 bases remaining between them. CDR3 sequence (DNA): TGCAGCGTTGGCTCAAGCGTATATGGTTCTCCCATCTACACTGAAGCTTTCTTT. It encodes CSVGSSVYGSPIYTEAFF.

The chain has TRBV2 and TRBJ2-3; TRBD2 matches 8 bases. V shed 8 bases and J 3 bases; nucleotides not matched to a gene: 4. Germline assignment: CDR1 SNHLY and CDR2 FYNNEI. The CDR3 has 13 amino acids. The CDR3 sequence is CASQGTSTDTQYF. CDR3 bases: TGTGCCAGCCAGGGGACTAGTACAGATACGCAGTATTTT.

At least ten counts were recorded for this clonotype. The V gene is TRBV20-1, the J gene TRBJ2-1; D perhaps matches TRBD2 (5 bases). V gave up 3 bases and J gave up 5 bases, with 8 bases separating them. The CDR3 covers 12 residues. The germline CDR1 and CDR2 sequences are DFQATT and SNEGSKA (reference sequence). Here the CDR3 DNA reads TGCAGTGCTAGCTCGAGGGACAATGAGCAGTTCTTC. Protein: CSASSRDNEQFF.

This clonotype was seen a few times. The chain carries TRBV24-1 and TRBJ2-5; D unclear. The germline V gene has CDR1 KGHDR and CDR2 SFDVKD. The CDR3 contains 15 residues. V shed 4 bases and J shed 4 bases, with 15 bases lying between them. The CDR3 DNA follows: TGTGCCACCAGTGACCCCGCCGGGTACCGAGAGACCCAGTACTTC. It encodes CATSDPAGYRETQYF.

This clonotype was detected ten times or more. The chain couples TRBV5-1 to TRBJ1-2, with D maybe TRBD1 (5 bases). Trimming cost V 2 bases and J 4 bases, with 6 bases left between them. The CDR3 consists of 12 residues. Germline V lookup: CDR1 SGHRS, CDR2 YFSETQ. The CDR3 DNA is TGCGCCAGCAGCTTCGACAGCTATGGCTACACCTTC. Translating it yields CASSFDSYGYTF. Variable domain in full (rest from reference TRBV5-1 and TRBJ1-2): KAGVTQTPRYLIKTRGQQVTLSCSPISGHRSVSWYQQTPGQGLQFLFEYFSETQRNKGNFPGRFSGRQFSNSRSEMNVSTLELGDSALYLCASSFDSYGYTFGSGTRLTVV.

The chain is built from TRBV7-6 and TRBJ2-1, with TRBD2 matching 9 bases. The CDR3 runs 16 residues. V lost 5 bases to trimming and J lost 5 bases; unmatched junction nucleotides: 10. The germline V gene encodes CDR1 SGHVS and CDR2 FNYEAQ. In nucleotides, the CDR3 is TGTGCCAGCAGCCTCGTTAGCGGGGGAGGGGACAATGAGCAGTTCTTC. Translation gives CASSLVSGGGDNEQFF.